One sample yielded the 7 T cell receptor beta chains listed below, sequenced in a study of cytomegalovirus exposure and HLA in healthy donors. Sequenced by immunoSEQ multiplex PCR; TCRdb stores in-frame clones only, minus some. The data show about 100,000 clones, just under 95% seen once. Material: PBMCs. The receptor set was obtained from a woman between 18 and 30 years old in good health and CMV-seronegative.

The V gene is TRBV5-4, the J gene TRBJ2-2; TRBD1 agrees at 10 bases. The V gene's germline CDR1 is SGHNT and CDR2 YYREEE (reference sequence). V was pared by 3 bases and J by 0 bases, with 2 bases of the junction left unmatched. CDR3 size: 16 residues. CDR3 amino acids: CASSWDRGSNTGELFF. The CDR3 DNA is TGTGCCAGCAGCTGGGACAGGGGTTCGAACACCGGGGAGCTGTTTTTT.

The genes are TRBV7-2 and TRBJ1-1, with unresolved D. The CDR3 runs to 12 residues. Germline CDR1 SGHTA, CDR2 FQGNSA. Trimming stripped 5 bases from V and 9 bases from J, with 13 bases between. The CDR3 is CASSRGPPQAFF. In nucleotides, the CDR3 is TGTGCCAGCAGCCGCGGGCCCCCGCAAGCTTTCTTT.

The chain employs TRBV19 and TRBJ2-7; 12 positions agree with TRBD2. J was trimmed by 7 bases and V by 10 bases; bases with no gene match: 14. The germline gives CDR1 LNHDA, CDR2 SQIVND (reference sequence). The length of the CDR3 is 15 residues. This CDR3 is CATGGLAGPSGEQYF. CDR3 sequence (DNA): TGTGCCACCGGGGGACTAGCGGGTCCCTCTGGGGAGCAGTACTTC.

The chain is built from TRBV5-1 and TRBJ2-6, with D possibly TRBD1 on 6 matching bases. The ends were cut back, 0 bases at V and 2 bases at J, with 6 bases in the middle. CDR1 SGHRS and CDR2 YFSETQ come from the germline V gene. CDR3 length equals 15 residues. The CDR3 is CASSLDRAGANVLTF. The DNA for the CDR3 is TGCGCCAGCAGCTTGGACAGGGCTGGGGCCAACGTCCTGACTTTC.

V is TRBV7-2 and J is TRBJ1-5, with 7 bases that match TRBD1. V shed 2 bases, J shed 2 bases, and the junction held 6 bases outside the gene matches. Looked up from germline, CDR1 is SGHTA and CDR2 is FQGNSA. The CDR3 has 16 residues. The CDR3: CASSLSLDRGNQPQHF. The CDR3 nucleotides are TGTGCCAGCAGCTTATCTCTTGACAGGGGCAATCAGCCCCAGCATTTT. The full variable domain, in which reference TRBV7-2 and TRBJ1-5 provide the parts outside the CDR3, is GAGVSQSPSNKVTEKGKDVELRCDPISGHTALYWYRQSLGQGLEFLIYFQGNSAPDKSGLPSDRFSAERTGGSVSTLTIQRTQQEDSAVYLCASSLSLDRGNQPQHFGDGTRLSIL.

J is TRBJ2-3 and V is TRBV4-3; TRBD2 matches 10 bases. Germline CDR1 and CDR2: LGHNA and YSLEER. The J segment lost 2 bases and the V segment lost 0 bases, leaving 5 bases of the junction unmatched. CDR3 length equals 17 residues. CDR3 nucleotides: TGCGCCAGCAGCCAAGATCAGCGGGGGGGCGTCACAGATACGCAGTATTTT. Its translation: CASSQDQRGGVTDTQYF.

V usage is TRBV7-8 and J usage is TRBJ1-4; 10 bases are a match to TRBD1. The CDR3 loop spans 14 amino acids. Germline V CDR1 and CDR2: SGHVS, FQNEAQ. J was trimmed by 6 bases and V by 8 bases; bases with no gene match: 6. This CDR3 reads CASGDRGKDEKLFF. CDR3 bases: TGTGCCAGCGGGGACAGGGGTAAGGATGAAAAACTGTTTTTT.